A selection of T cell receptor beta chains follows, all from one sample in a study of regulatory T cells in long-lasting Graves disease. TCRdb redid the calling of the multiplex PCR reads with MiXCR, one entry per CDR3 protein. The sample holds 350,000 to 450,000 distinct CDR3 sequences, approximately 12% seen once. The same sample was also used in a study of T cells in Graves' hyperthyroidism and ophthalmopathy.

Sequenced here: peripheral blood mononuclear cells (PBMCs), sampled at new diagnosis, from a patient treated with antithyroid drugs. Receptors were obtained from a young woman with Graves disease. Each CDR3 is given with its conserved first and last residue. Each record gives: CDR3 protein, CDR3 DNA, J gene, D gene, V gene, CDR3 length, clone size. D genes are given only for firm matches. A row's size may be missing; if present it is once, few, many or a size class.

CDR3: CASSFRGYDTEAFF
DNA: TGTGCCAGCAGCTTCAGGGGTTACGACACTGAAGCTTTCTTT
J: TRBJ1-1
D: NA
V: TRBV5-5
length: 14
size: many

CDR3: CASRRSGGAGLYSPLHF
DNA: TGTGCCAGCAGAAGGTCAGGGGGCGCGGGGTTGTATTCACCCCTCCACTTT
J: TRBJ1-6
D: TRBD1
V: TRBV12-3/TRBV12-4
length: 17
size: many

CDR3: CASSLQLAGGPYNEQFF
DNA: TGTGCCAGCTCTCTCCAACTGGCGGGAGGGCCCTACAATGAGCAGTTCTTC
J: TRBJ2-1
D: TRBD2
V: TRBV19
length: 17
size: many

CDR3: CASIGRPTDTQYF
DNA: TGCGCCAGCATTGGGAGGCCTACAGATACGCAGTATTTT
J: TRBJ2-3
D: NA
V: TRBV10-2
length: 13
size: many

CDR3: CSARDRGREQFF
DNA: TGCAGTGCTAGAGATCGAGGGAGAGAGCAGTTCTTC
J: TRBJ2-1
D: NA
V: TRBV20-1
length: 12
size: many

CDR3: CASSLGGGRSEQFF
DNA: TGTGCCAGCAGTTTGGGGGGGGGGCGTAGTGAGCAGTTCTTC
J: TRBJ2-1
D: NA
V: TRBV12-3/TRBV12-4
length: 14
size: few

CDR3: CASSPPRAMMTEAFF
DNA: TGTGCCAGCAGTCCCCCCCGGGCCATGATGACTGAAGCTTTCTTT
J: TRBJ1-1
D: NA
V: TRBV12-3/TRBV12-4
length: 15
size: many

CDR3: CASSLMLAGGTEQFF
DNA: TGCGCCAGCAGCCTGATGCTAGCGGGGGGGACTGAGCAGTTCTTC
J: TRBJ2-1
D: TRBD2
V: TRBV5-1
length: 15
size: NA

CDR3: CASSIIGSSRNEQFF
DNA: TGTGCCAGTAGTATAATAGGGAGTTCAAGGAATGAGCAGTTCTTC
J: TRBJ2-1
D: NA
V: TRBV19
length: 15
size: many

CDR3: CASSFGTGDEKLFF
DNA: TGTGCCAGCAGCTTCGGGACAGGGGATGAAAAACTGTTTTTT
J: TRBJ1-4
D: TRBD1
V: TRBV11-2
length: 14
size: many

CDR3: CASSVDRENTEAFF
DNA: TGTGCCAGCAGCGTAGACAGGGAGAACACTGAAGCTTTCTTT
J: TRBJ1-1
D: NA
V: TRBV9
length: 14
size: many

CDR3: CASSVAGTRSGNTIYF
DNA: TGTGCCAGCAGCGTTGCCGGGACAAGGTCTGGAAACACCATATATTTT
J: TRBJ1-3
D: NA
V: TRBV9
length: 16
size: NA

CDR3: CASSRGGQSPPNF
DNA: TGTGCCAGCAGTCGAGGAGGGCAGAGCCCGCCCAACTTC
J: TRBJ1-2
D: NA
V: TRBV12-3/TRBV12-4
length: 13
size: many

CDR3: CASSFYTRIQYF
DNA: TGTGCCAGCAGTTTCTACACTCGGATTCAGTACTTC
J: TRBJ2-5
D: NA
V: TRBV12-3/TRBV12-4
length: 12
size: many

CDR3: CASSFLLAARLEQFF
DNA: TGTGCCAGCAGCTTTTTACTAGCGGCTCGCCTTGAGCAGTTCTTC
J: TRBJ2-1
D: TRBD2
V: TRBV7-9
length: 15
size: NA

CDR3: CASSENTEAFF
DNA: TGTGCCAGCTCAGAGAACACTGAAGCTTTCTTT
J: TRBJ1-1
D: NA
V: TRBV12-3/TRBV12-4
length: 11
size: many

CDR3: CAITGQTNTEAFF
DNA: TGTGCCATCACTGGACAGACGAACACTGAAGCTTTCTTT
J: TRBJ1-1
D: NA
V: TRBV10-3
length: 13
size: many

CDR3: CASSLTGTSGGRLLSNIQYF
DNA: TGTGCCAGCAGCTTAACCGGGACTAGCGGGGGCCGCCTTCTTTCGAACATTCAGTACTTC
J: TRBJ2-4
D: TRBD2
V: TRBV7-3
length: 20
size: many

CDR3: CASSFTGATNEKLFF
DNA: TGTGCCAGCAGCTTTACAGGGGCAACTAATGAAAAACTGTTTTTT
J: TRBJ1-4
D: TRBD1
V: TRBV7-9
length: 15
size: many

CDR3: CASSPAIRRPGELFF
DNA: TGTGCCAGCAGCCCTGCTATTAGGAGACCCGGGGAGCTGTTTTTT
J: TRBJ2-2
D: NA
V: TRBV7-9
length: 15
size: few

CDR3: CASRPTSYNEQFF
DNA: TGTGCCAGCAGGCCTACTAGTTACAATGAGCAGTTCTTC
J: TRBJ2-1
D: NA
V: TRBV11-2
length: 13
size: many

CDR3: CSANRDPPKEQYF
DNA: TGCAGTGCTAACCGGGACCCACCGAAGGAGCAGTACTTC
J: TRBJ2-7
D: NA
V: TRBV20-1
length: 13
size: NA

CDR3: CASSLARQKQFF
DNA: TGTGCCAGCAGCTTAGCGCGGCAGAAGCAGTTCTTC
J: TRBJ2-1
D: NA
V: TRBV7-9
length: 12
size: many

CDR3: CATQTGRESDEQFF
DNA: TGTGCCACTCAGACCGGGCGGGAGTCGGATGAGCAGTTCTTC
J: TRBJ2-1
D: TRBD2
V: TRBV19
length: 14
size: NA

CDR3: CSARDRSRSSYEQYF
DNA: TGCAGTGCTAGAGATCGGTCGCGCTCCTCCTACGAGCAGTACTTC
J: TRBJ2-7
D: NA
V: TRBV20-1
length: 15
size: many

CDR3: CASKREAGSETQYF
DNA: TGCGCCAGCAAACGAGAGGCTGGCTCGGAGACCCAGTACTTC
J: TRBJ2-5
D: NA
V: TRBV7-9
length: 14
size: many

CDR3: CATSRDRGDWYGYTF
DNA: TGTGCCACCAGCAGAGATAGAGGGGATTGGTATGGCTACACCTTC
J: TRBJ1-2
D: NA
V: TRBV15
length: 15
size: NA

CDR3: CASARGFVPEQFF
DNA: TGTGCCAGCGCAAGAGGGTTCGTCCCTGAGCAGTTCTTC
J: TRBJ2-1
D: NA
V: TRBV11-2
length: 13
size: NA

CDR3: CASSFLGTHNEQFF
DNA: TGTGCCAGCAGCTTCTTAGGGACTCACAATGAGCAGTTCTTC
J: TRBJ2-1
D: NA
V: TRBV7-6
length: 14
size: few

CDR3: CASSPGPAGSYLNTGELFF
DNA: TGTGCCAGCAGCCCGGGACCAGCGGGAAGTTATCTTAACACCGGGGAGCTGTTTTTT
J: TRBJ2-2
D: TRBD2
V: TRBV13
length: 19
size: once

CDR3: CATSPASGNYNEQFF
DNA: TGTGCCACCAGCCCCGCTAGCGGGAACTACAATGAGCAGTTCTTC
J: TRBJ2-1
D: TRBD2
V: TRBV15
length: 15
size: many

CDR3: CASSLDQAYGYTF
DNA: TGTGCCAGCAGCTTAGACCAGGCCTATGGCTACACCTTC
J: TRBJ1-2
D: NA
V: TRBV11-2
length: 13
size: many

CDR3: CASSPGTSGSFWVNEQFF
DNA: TGTGCCAGCAGCCCCGGGACTAGCGGGAGTTTTTGGGTCAATGAGCAGTTCTTC
J: TRBJ2-1
D: TRBD2
V: TRBV6-2/TRBV6-3
length: 18
size: many

CDR3: CSARDPGGLGEQFF
DNA: TGCAGTGCTAGAGACCCGGGGGGGCTAGGTGAGCAGTTCTTC
J: TRBJ2-1
D: TRBD2
V: TRBV20-1
length: 14
size: many

CDR3: CASTTDSGSYEQYF
DNA: TGTGCCAGCACTACCGACAGCGGGAGTTACGAGCAGTACTTC
J: TRBJ2-7
D: TRBD2
V: TRBV28
length: 14
size: many

CDR3: CASSDIFSSYEQYF
DNA: TGTGCCAGCAGCGACATTTTTAGCTCCTACGAGCAGTACTTC
J: TRBJ2-7
D: NA
V: TRBV28
length: 14
size: many

CDR3: CSTSLGQRTDTQYF
DNA: TGCAGTACCTCCCTCGGGCAGCGAACAGATACGCAGTATTTT
J: TRBJ2-3
D: NA
V: TRBV20-1
length: 14
size: NA

CDR3: CASSYINRGELFF
DNA: TGTGCCAGCAGTTACATCAACAGGGGGGAGCTGTTTTTT
J: TRBJ2-2
D: NA
V: TRBV6-5
length: 13
size: many

CDR3: CASSLKSGKAHYGYTF
DNA: TGTGCCAGCAGTTTAAAGTCAGGGAAGGCCCACTATGGCTACACCTTC
J: TRBJ1-2
D: NA
V: TRBV27
length: 16
size: many

CDR3: CASSYSNPGSSYEQYF
DNA: TGTGCCAGCAGTTACTCGAATCCGGGTAGCTCGTACGAGCAGTACTTC
J: TRBJ2-7
D: NA
V: TRBV6-2/TRBV6-3
length: 16
size: many

CDR3: CASSLAQGNTEAFF
DNA: TGTGCCAGCAGCTTAGCACAGGGGAACACTGAAGCTTTCTTT
J: TRBJ1-1
D: NA
V: TRBV7-3
length: 14
size: many

CDR3: CSVVRQGAETQYF
DNA: TGCAGCGTTGTTCGACAGGGGGCAGAGACCCAGTACTTC
J: TRBJ2-5
D: TRBD1
V: TRBV29-1
length: 13
size: many

CDR3: CASSLADGLAGSEQFF
DNA: TGTGCCAGCAGCTTAGCAGACGGACTAGCGGGATCAGAGCAGTTCTTC
J: TRBJ2-1
D: TRBD2
V: TRBV7-3
length: 16
size: many

CDR3: CASSTWTGKNTGELFF
DNA: TGTGCCAGTAGTACCTGGACAGGGAAAAACACCGGGGAGCTGTTTTTT
J: TRBJ2-2
D: TRBD1
V: TRBV19
length: 16
size: few

CDR3: CASLGPAGETQYF
DNA: TGCGCCAGCTTAGGACCAGCGGGAGAGACCCAGTACTTC
J: TRBJ2-5
D: NA
V: TRBV5-1
length: 13
size: NA

CDR3: CASSTQGYTEAFF
DNA: TGTGCCAGCTCAACCCAAGGGTACACTGAAGCTTTCTTT
J: TRBJ1-1
D: NA
V: TRBV18
length: 13
size: many

CDR3: CASGRGTYNEQFF
DNA: TGTGCCAGCGGCCGGGGTACCTACAATGAGCAGTTCTTC
J: TRBJ2-1
D: NA
V: TRBV13
length: 13
size: few

CDR3: CSVRQDSYNEQFF
DNA: TGCAGCGTGAGACAAGACTCGTACAATGAGCAGTTCTTC
J: TRBJ2-1
D: NA
V: TRBV29-1
length: 13
size: NA

CDR3: CASSQRGQYYGYTF
DNA: TGTGCCAGCAGCCAACGGGGACAGTACTATGGCTACACCTTC
J: TRBJ1-2
D: TRBD1
V: TRBV3-1
length: 14
size: many

CDR3: CASSVLVNTEAFF
DNA: TGTGCCAGCAGCGTTCTTGTGAACACTGAAGCTTTCTTT
J: TRBJ1-1
D: NA
V: TRBV9
length: 13
size: many

CDR3: CASSFGLAGPYNEQFF
DNA: TGTGCCAGCAGCTTCGGGCTAGCGGGCCCCTACAATGAGCAGTTCTTC
J: TRBJ2-1
D: TRBD2
V: TRBV11-2
length: 16
size: many

CDR3: CASSILAGSSNQPQHF
DNA: TGTGCCAGTAGTATTCTAGCGGGCAGTAGCAATCAGCCCCAGCATTTT
J: TRBJ1-5
D: NA
V: TRBV19
length: 16
size: many

CDR3: CASSLGRINTGELFF
DNA: TGTGCCAGCAGCCTCGGAAGGATTAACACCGGGGAGCTGTTTTTT
J: TRBJ2-2
D: NA
V: TRBV7-9
length: 15
size: NA

CDR3: CASSFPGSGRARVEQFF
DNA: TGTGCCAGCAGTTTTCCGGGGAGCGGGAGGGCCCGTGTTGAGCAGTTCTTC
J: TRBJ2-1
D: TRBD2
V: TRBV12-3/TRBV12-4
length: 17
size: NA

CDR3: CSGGGGGRQETQYF
DNA: TGCAGTGGGGGCGGGGGAGGGCGTCAAGAGACCCAGTACTTC
J: TRBJ2-5
D: TRBD2
V: TRBV20-1
length: 14
size: many

CDR3: CASSLGRTAYGYTF
DNA: TGTGCCAGCAGCTTAGGTCGGACAGCCTATGGCTACACCTTC
J: TRBJ1-2
D: NA
V: TRBV13
length: 14
size: many

CDR3: CASSHTLTGGGNTEAFF
DNA: TGTGCCAGCAGCCATACATTAACAGGGGGAGGGAACACTGAAGCTTTCTTT
J: TRBJ1-1
D: TRBD1
V: TRBV3-1
length: 17
size: few